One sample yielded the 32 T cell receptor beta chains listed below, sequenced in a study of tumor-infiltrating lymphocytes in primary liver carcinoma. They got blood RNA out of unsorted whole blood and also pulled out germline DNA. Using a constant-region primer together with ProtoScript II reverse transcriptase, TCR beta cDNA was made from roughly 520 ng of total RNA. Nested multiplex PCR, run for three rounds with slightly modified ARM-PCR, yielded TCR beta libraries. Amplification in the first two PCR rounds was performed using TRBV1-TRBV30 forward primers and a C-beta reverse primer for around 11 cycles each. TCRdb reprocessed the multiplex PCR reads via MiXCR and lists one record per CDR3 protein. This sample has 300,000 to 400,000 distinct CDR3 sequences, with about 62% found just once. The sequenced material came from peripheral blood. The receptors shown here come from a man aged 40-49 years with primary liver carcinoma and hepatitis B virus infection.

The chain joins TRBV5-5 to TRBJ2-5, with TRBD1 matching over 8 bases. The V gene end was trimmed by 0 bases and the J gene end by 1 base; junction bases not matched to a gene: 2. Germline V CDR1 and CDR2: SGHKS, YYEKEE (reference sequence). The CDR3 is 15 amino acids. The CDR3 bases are TGTGCCAGCAGCTTGGCCGGACAGGGCCAAGAGACCCAGTACTTC. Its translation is CASSLAGQGQETQYF.

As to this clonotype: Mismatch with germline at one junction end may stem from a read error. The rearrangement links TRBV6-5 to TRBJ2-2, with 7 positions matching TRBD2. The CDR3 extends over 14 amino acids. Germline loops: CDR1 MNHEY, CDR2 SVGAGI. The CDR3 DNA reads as TGTGCTAGTACTTTAGCGGGTTCTACCGTGGAGCTGTTTTTT. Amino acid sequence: CASTLAGSTVELFF.

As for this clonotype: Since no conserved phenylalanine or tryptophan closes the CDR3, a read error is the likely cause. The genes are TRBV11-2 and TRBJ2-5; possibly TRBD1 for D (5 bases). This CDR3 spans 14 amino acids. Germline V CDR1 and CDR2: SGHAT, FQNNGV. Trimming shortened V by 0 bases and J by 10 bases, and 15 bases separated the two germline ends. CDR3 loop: CASSLDTGSRIQYS. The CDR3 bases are TGTGCCAGCAGCTTAGATACAGGATCGCGGATCCAGTACTCC.

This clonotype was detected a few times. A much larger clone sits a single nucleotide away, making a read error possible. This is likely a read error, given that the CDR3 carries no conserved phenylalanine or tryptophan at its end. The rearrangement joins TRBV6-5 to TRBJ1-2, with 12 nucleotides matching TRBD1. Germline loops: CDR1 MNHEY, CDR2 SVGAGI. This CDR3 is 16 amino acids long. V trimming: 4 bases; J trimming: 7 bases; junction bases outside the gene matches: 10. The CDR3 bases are TGTGCCAGCAGTTCGCCGGGACAGGGGGCTGGAGGTGGCTACACCCTC. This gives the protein CASSSPGQGAGGGYTL.

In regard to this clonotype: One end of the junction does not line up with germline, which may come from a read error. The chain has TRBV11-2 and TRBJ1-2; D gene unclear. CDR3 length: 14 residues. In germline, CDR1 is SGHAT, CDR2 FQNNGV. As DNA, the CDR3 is TGTGCCAGCAGCTTAGAGCGTCAGAACTGTGGCTACACCTTC. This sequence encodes CASSLERQNCGYTF.

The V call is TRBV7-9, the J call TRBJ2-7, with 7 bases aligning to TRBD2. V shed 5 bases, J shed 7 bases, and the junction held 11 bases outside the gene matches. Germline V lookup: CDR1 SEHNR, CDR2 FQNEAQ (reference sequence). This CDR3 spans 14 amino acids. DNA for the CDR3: TGTGCCAGCAGCCCCAGCGGGGTAGCGTCAGAGCAGTACTTC. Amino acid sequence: CASSPSGVASEQYF. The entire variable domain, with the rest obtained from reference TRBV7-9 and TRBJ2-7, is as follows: DTGVSQNPRHKITKRGQNVTFRCDPISEHNRLYWYRQTLGQGPEFLTYFQNEAQLEKSRLLSDRFSAERPKGSFSTLEIQRTEQGDSAMYLCASSPSGVASEQYFGPGTRLTVT.

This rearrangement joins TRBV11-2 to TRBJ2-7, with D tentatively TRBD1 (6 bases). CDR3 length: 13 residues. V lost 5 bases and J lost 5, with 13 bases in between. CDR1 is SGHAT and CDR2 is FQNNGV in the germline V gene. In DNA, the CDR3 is TGTGCCAGCAGCCGGACAGAAGCTCACGAGCAGTACTTC. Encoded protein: CASSRTEAHEQYF.

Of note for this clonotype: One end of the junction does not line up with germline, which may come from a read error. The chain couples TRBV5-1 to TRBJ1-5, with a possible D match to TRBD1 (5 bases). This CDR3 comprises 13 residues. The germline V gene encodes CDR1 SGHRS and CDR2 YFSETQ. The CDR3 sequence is CASSPGGDQPQHF. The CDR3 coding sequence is TGTGCCAGCTCACCGGGGGGGGATCAGCCCCAGCATTTT. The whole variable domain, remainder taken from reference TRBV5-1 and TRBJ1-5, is KAGVTQTPRYLIKTRGQQVTLSCSPISGHRSVSWYQQTPGQGLQFLFEYFSETQRNKGNFPGRFSGRQFSNSRSEMNVSTLELGDSALYLCASSPGGDQPQHFGDGTRLSIL.

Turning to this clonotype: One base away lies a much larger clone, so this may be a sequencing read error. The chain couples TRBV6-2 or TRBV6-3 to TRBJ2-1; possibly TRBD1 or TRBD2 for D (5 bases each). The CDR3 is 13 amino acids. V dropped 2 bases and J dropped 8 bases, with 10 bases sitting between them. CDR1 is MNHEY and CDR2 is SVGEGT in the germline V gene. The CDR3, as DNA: TGTGCCAGCAGTTACGGGGGATTCGATGAGCAGTTCTTC. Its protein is CASSYGGFDEQFF.

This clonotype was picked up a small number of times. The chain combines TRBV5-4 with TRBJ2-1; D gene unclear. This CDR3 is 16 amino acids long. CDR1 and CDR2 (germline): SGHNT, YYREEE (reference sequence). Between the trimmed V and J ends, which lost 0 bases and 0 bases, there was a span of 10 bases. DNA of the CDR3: TGTGCCAGCAGCTTGGACAGTCAACCCTCCTACAATGAGCAGTTCTTC. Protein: CASSLDSQPSYNEQFF.

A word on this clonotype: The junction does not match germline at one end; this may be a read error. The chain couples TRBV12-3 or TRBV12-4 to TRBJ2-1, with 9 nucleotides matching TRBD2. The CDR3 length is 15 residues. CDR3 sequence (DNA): TGTGCTTGCAATCGAGCGGGAGGTGGCTACAATGGGCAGTTCTTC. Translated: CACNRAGGGYNGQFF.

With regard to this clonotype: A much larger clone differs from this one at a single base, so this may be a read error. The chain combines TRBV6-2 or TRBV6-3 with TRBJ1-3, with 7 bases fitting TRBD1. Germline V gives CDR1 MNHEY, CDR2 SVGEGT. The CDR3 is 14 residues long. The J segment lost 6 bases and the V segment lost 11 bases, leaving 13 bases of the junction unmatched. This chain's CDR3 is CASAGQGVVNTIYF. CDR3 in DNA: TGTGCCTCCGCCGGGCAGGGGGTCGTAAACACCATATATTTT.

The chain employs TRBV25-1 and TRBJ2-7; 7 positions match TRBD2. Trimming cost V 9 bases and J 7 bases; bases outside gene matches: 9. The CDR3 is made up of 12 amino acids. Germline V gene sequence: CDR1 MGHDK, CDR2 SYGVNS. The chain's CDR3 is CASWAGVGEQYF. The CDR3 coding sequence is TGTGCCAGTTGGGCGGGAGTGGGGGAGCAGTACTTC.

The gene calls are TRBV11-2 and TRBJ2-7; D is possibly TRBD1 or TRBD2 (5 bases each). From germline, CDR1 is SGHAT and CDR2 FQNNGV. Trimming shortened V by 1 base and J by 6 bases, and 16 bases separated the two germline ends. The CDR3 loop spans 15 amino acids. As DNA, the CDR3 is TGTGCCAGCAGCTTAGCGGGACCGGCCCCTTCCGAGCAGTACTTC. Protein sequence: CASSLAGPAPSEQYF.

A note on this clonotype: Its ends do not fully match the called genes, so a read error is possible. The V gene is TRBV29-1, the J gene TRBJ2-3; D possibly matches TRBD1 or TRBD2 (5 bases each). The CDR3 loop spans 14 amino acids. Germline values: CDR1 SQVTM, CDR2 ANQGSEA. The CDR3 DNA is TGCGGCGTTGTGGGGACCTCTGCTGCAGATACGCAGTATTTT. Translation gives CGVVGTSAADTQYF.

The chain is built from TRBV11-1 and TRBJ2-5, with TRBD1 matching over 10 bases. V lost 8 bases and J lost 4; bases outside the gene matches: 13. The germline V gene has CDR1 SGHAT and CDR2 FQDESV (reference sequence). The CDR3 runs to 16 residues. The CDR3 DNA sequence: TGTGCCAGCGGCCTCACCGGGACAGGGGATTCAGAGACCCAGTACTTC. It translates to CASGLTGTGDSETQYF.

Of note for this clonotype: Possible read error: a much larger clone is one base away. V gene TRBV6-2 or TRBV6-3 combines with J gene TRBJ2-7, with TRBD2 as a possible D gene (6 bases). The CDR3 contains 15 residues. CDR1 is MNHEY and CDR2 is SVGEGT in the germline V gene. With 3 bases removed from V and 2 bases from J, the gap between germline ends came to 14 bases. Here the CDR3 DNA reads TGTGCCAGCAGTTATTCGGGCGGGATCCCCTACGAGCAGTACTTC. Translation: CASSYSGGIPYEQYF.

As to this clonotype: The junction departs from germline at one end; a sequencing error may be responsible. The CDR3 region has the DNA TGTAGCGGGGGACAGGGGGCCGCAGATACGCAGTATTTT. Protein product: CSGGQGAADTQYF. This sequence joins TRBV29-1 and TRBJ2-3; 12 bases are a match to TRBD1. The CDR3 extends over 13 amino acids. Germline CDR1 is SQVTM and CDR2 is ANQGSEA.

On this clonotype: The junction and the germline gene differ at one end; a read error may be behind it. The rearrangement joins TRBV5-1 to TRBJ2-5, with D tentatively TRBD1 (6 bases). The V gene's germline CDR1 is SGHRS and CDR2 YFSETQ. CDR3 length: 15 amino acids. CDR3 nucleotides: TGCGCCAGCAGCCTGACAGGCTCGGGGCAAGAGGCCCAGTACTTC. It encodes CASSLTGSGQEAQYF.

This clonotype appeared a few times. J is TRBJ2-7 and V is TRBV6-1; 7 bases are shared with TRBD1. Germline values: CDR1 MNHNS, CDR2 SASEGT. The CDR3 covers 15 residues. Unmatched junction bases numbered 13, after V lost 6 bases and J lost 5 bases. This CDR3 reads CASRVGQTSIDEQYF. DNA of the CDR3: TGTGCCAGCAGGGTGGGACAGACTTCTATAGACGAGCAGTACTTC.

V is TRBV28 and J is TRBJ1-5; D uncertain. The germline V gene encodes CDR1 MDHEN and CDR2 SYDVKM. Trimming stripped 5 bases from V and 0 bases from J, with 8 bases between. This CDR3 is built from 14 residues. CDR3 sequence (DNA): TGTGCCAGCAGTGAAACCGATAGCAATCAGCCCCAGCATTTT. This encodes CASSETDSNQPQHF.

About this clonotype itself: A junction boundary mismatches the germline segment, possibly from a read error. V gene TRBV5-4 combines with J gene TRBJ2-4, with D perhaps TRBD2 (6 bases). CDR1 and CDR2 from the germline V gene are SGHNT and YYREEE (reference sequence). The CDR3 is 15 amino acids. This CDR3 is CASSLEGLAKNIRYF. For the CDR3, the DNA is TGTGCCAGCAGCCTGGAGGGGCTAGCCAAAAACATTCGGTACTTC. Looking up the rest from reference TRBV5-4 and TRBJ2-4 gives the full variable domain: ETGVTQSPTHLIKTRGQQVTLRCSSQSGHNTVSWYQQALGQGPQFIFQYYREEENGRGNFPPRFSGLQFPNYSSELNVNALELDDSALYLCASSLEGLAKNIRYFGAGTRLSVL.

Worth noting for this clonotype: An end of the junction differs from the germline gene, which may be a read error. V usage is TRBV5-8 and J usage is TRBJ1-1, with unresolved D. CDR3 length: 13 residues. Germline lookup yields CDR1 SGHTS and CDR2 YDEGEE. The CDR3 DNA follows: TGTGCCAGCAGCTTGGAAGGCAGGCAAGAAGCTTACTTT. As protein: CASSLEGRQEAYF.

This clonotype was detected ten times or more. In nucleotides, the CDR3 is TGTGCCAGCAGTTGGGGGCCCACAGATACGCAGTATTTT. Its translation: CASSWGPTDTQYF. This chain joins TRBV6-5 and TRBJ2-3, with D tentatively TRBD1 (6 bases). Trimming removed 4 bases from V and 2 bases from J, with 7 bases in between. The CDR3 spans 13 residues. The germline V gene has CDR1 MNHEY and CDR2 SVGAGI.

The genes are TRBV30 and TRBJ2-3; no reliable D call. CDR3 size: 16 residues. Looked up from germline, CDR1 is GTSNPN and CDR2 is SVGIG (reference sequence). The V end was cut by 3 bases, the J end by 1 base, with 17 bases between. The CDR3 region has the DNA TGTGCCTGGAGCCCGATAGGAGTTTTCGGCACAGATACGCAGTATTTT. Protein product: CAWSPIGVFGTDTQYF.

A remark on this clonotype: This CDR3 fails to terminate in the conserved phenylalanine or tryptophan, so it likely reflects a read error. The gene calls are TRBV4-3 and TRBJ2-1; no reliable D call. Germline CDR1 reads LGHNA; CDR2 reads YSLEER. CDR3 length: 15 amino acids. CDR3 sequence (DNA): TGCGTCAGCAGCCAATCCCCAGGCACCTATAGTGAGCAGTTCCTC. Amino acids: CVSSQSPGTYSEQFL.

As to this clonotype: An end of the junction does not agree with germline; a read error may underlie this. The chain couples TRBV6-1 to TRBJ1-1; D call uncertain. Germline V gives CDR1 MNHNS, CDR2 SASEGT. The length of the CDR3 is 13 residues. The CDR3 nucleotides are TGTACCAGCAGTGAAAGGTCCGGATTTGAAGTTTTCTTT. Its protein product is CTSSERSGFEVFF.

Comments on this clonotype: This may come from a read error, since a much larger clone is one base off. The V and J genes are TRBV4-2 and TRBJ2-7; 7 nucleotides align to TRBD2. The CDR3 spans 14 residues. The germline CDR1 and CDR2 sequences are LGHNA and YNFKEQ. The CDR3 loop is CASNQDPGLNEQYF. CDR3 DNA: TGTGCCAGCAACCAAGACCCGGGACTAAACGAGCAGTACTTC.

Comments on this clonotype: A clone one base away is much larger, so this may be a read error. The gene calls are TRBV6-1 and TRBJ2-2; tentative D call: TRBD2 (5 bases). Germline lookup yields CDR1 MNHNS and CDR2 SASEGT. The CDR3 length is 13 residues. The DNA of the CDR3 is TGTGCCAGCAGACCTGGCGGCACCGGGGAGCTGCTTTTT. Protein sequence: CASRPGGTGELLF.

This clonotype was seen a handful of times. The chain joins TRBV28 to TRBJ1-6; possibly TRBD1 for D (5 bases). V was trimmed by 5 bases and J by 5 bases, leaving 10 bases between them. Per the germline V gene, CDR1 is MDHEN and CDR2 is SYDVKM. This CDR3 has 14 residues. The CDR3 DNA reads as TGTGCCAGCAGTCGCGGGACCCATAATTCACCCCTCCACTTT. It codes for CASSRGTHNSPLHF.

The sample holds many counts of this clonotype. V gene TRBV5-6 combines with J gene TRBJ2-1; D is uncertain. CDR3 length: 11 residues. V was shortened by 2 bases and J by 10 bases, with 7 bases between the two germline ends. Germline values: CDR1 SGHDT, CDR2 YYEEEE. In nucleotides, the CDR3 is TGTGCCAGCAGCTTAGCAGGAGAGCAGTTCTTC. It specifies CASSLAGEQFF.

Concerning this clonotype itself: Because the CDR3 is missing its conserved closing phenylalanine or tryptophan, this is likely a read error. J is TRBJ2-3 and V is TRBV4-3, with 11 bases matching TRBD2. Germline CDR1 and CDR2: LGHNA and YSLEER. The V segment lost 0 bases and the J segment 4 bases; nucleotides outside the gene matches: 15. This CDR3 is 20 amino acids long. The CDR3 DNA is TGCGCCAGCAGCCAAGATCTTCCCTCCGGGACTAGCGGTAGAGCAGATACGCAGTATTAT. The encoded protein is CASSQDLPSGTSGRADTQYY.